Each of the 19 T cell receptor beta chains below was sequenced from the same sample in a study of cytomegalovirus exposure and HLA in healthy donors. PCR was performed using 60 Vbeta and 13 Jbeta primers. Clones were sequenced by immunoSEQ multiplex PCR, and TCRdb holds only the in-frame ones, with some missing. The table has about 200,000 clones, less than 90% seen once. Input material: PBMCs. The receptors stem from a woman under 40 in good health and CMV-seronegative.

The genes are TRBV6-5 and TRBJ2-7; 9 bases agree with TRBD1. With 6 bases clipped from V and 2 bases from J, the junction kept 8 bases outside the gene matches. This CDR3 contains 15 residues. CDR1 MNHEY and CDR2 SVGAGI come from the germline V gene. CDR3 sequence: CASSWGQGLPYEQYF. The DNA of the CDR3 is TGTGCCAGCAGCTGGGGACAGGGCTTACCCTACGAGCAGTACTTC.

This rearrangement joins TRBV27 to TRBJ2-1; D is perhaps TRBD2 (6 bases). The CDR3 extends over 15 amino acids. Between the trimmed V and J ends, which lost 5 bases and 9 bases, there was a span of 20 bases. Germline-derived CDR1 and CDR2 are MNHEY and SMNVEV (reference sequence). The CDR3, as DNA: TGTGCCAGCAGTCCCTGGAAGGGGATGGGGGGTGAGCAGTTCTTC. It specifies CASSPWKGMGGEQFF.

The chain uses TRBV30 and TRBJ2-3; a possible D gene is TRBD2 (7 bases). Germline CDR1 reads GTSNPN; CDR2 reads SVGIG (reference sequence). This CDR3 is built from 16 residues. The V and J ends lost 2 bases and 2 bases respectively, with 17 bases between them. CDR3 in amino acids: CAWSRFSGGSTDTQYF. As DNA, the CDR3 is TGTGCCTGGAGTCGTTTTTCGGGGGGCTCCACAGATACGCAGTATTTT.

This clone was counted a few times. The chain is built from TRBV28 and TRBJ1-1; D unclear. The CDR3 extends over 13 amino acids. Between the trimmed V and J ends, which lost 3 bases and 2 bases, there was a span of 7 bases. Germline values: CDR1 MDHEN, CDR2 SYDVKM. This CDR3 is CASSFVFNTEAFF. CDR3 bases: TGTGCCAGCAGTTTCGTGTTTAACACTGAAGCTTTCTTT.

The rearrangement joins TRBV10-3 to TRBJ2-7, with D possibly being TRBD1 (6 bases). Germline CDR1 ENHRY, CDR2 SYGVKD. Trimming cost V 0 bases and J 2 bases, with 17 bases left between them. The CDR3 runs 17 residues. CDR3 residues: CAISESTRQEPTYEQYF. The CDR3 DNA is TGTGCCATCAGTGAGTCGACTCGACAGGAGCCTACCTACGAGCAGTACTTC.

V is TRBV28 and J is TRBJ1-4; D is undetermined. The ends were cut back, 3 bases at V and 8 bases at J, with 13 bases in the middle. Germline lookup yields CDR1 MDHEN and CDR2 SYDVKM. The CDR3 is 14 amino acids. The CDR3 here is CASSFWSTGEKLFF. CDR3 nucleotides: TGTGCCAGCAGTTTTTGGTCTACCGGGGAAAAACTGTTTTTT.

The rearrangement joins TRBV28 to TRBJ2-5, with 8 bases fitting TRBD2. The CDR3 runs to 17 residues. The V segment lost 2 bases and the J segment 2 bases; nucleotides outside the gene matches: 10. Germline V gene lookup returns CDR1 MDHEN and CDR2 SYDVKM. The CDR3 protein is CASSLAGGAGGQETQYF. The CDR3, as DNA: TGTGCCAGCAGTTTAGCGGGGGGTGCGGGGGGACAAGAGACCCAGTACTTC.

The CDR3 nucleotides read TGTGCCAGCAGCGTAGACGGACAGATACGCCAGCCCCAGCATTTT. Its protein is CASSVDGQIRQPQHF. The chain links TRBV9 to TRBJ1-5, with a weak D call TRBD1 (6 bases). With 0 bases removed from V and 7 bases from J, the gap between germline ends came to 14 bases. Germline CDR1 and CDR2: SGDLS and YYNGEE. CDR3 length equals 15 residues.

Regarding this clone: The sample holds other DNA sequences that translate to the same CDR3. The J gene is TRBJ2-7, the V gene TRBV5-1; TRBD2 is a possible D gene (5 bases). From germline, CDR1 is SGHRS and CDR2 YFSETQ. Trimming shortened V by 0 bases and J by 2 bases, and 6 bases separated the two germline ends. CDR3 length equals 13 residues. This CDR3 is CASSLDGTYEQYF. CDR3 coding DNA: TGCGCCAGCAGCTTGGACGGGACCTACGAGCAGTACTTC.

The CDR3 nucleotides read TGTGCCAGCAGTCCAAAGAGACAGGCCACTGAAGCTTTCTTT. Translated, it gives CASSPKRQATEAFF. This chain links TRBV27 with TRBJ1-1; D perhaps matches TRBD1 (6 bases). The V gene's germline CDR1 is MNHEY and CDR2 SMNVEV (reference sequence). The CDR3 spans 14 residues. The V and J ends lost 5 bases and 4 bases respectively, with 14 bases between them.

This chain joins TRBV7-9 and TRBJ2-1; the D gene is possibly TRBD2 (5 bases). The V gene's germline CDR1 is SEHNR and CDR2 FQNEAQ (reference sequence). Trimming removed 3 bases at V and 9 bases at J, with 9 bases between. The CDR3 contains 12 residues. For the CDR3, the DNA is TGTGCCAGCAGCTTGAGAGGGAGTGAGCAGTTCTTC. Translating it yields CASSLRGSEQFF.

The chain links TRBV6-5 to TRBJ2-3, with D perhaps TRBD2 (7 bases). CDR3 length: 16 residues. Deletions cut 2 bases from V and 2 bases from J, with 14 bases between. Germline CDR1 MNHEY, CDR2 SVGAGI. CDR3 in DNA: TGTGCCAGCAGTTACGGAGGGGGGGGAATCACAGATACGCAGTATTTT. Translated: CASSYGGGGITDTQYF.

This sequence joins TRBV11-2 and TRBJ2-3, with D maybe TRBD2 (5 bases). CDR1 SGHAT and CDR2 FQNNGV come from the germline V gene. The ends were cut back, 1 base at V and 9 bases at J, with 8 bases in the middle. CDR3 length: 12 amino acids. The CDR3 here is CASSLAGVTQYF. The CDR3 DNA reads TGTGCCAGCAGCTTAGCCGGGGTCACGCAGTATTTT.

The rearrangement joins TRBV4-2 to TRBJ2-1; no clear D gene. Trimming took 0 bases from V and 0 from J, leaving 12 bases between them. Per the germline V gene, CDR1 is LGHNA and CDR2 is YNFKEQ. The CDR3 is 17 amino acids. This chain's CDR3 is CASSQDRSRSSYNEQFF. As DNA, the CDR3 is TGTGCCAGCAGCCAAGATCGCAGTCGAAGCTCCTACAATGAGCAGTTCTTC.

V and J are TRBV19 and TRBJ2-5; TRBD1 agrees at 10 bases. From germline, CDR1 is LNHDA and CDR2 SQIVND (reference sequence). Trimming removed 4 bases from V and 5 bases from J; junction bases left unmatched: 10. CDR3 length: 16 amino acids. CDR3 in amino acids: CASSTDRGHYGETQYF. Written as DNA, the CDR3 is TGTGCCAGTAGTACAGACAGGGGGCACTACGGGGAGACCCAGTACTTC.

The rearrangement joins TRBV5-1 to TRBJ1-1, with 7 bases that match TRBD1. V was clipped by 3 bases and J by 5 bases; unmatched bases: 7. The CDR3 is made up of 14 amino acids. Germline V gene sequence: CDR1 SGHRS, CDR2 YFSETQ. The CDR3 protein is CASSWKGAGTEAFF. DNA of the CDR3: TGCGCCAGCAGCTGGAAGGGGGCAGGGACTGAAGCTTTCTTT.

The chain is built from TRBV9 and TRBJ2-3; a weak D match, TRBD2 (5 bases). This CDR3 is built from 15 residues. V was pared by 2 bases and J by 5 bases, with 15 bases between. Germline CDR1 reads SGDLS; CDR2 reads YYNGEE. The CDR3 DNA sequence: TGTGCCAGCAGCGTTGGTCCCAGCGAGGGAGATACGCAGTATTTT. Its protein product is CASSVGPSEGDTQYF. Complete variable domain (other parts from reference TRBV9 and TRBJ2-3): DSGVTQTPKHLITATGQRVTLRCSPRSGDLSVYWYQQSLDQGLQFLIQYYNGEERAKGNILERFSAQQFPDLHSELNLSSLELGDSALYFCASSVGPSEGDTQYFGPGTRLTVL.

This rearrangement joins TRBV7-2 to TRBJ1-4, with a weak D call TRBD1 (5 bases). Germline V gene lookup returns CDR1 SGHTA and CDR2 FQGNSA. V lost 5 bases, J lost 5 bases, and 15 bases lay in between. This CDR3 has 15 amino acids. This CDR3 is CASSASGARNEKLFF. The CDR3 coding sequence is TGTGCCAGCAGCGCGTCTGGGGCACGGAATGAAAAACTGTTTTTT. Using reference TRBV7-2 and TRBJ1-4 for the parts outside the CDR3, the full variable domain is GAGVSQSPSNKVTEKGKDVELRCDPISGHTALYWYRQSLGQGLEFLIYFQGNSAPDKSGLPSDRFSAERTGGSVSTLTIQRTQQEDSAVYLCASSASGARNEKLFFGSGTQLSVL.

This clone was seen more than once but under ten times. The chain carries TRBV7-2 and TRBJ2-1, with D perhaps matching TRBD2 (6 bases). The V end lost 1 base, the J end lost 9 bases, and 10 bases lay between the germline ends. The CDR3 covers 13 residues. Germline V gene sequence: CDR1 SGHTA, CDR2 FQGNSA. The CDR3 DNA is TGTGCCAGCAGCTTAGATTGGGGGGTTGAGCAGTTCTTC. Its translation: CASSLDWGVEQFF.